The 25 T cell receptor beta chains below all came from one sample that was sequenced in a study of T cell changes during pregnancy in multiple sclerosis. TCRdb keeps only in-frame clones here, not all; method: immunoSEQ multiplex PCR. The sample has tens of thousands of clones; over 80% are singletons. The sample was peripheral blood, taken before pregnancy. These receptors all stem from a female donor with multiple sclerosis, enrolled in a pregnancy study.

This chain joins TRBV6-5 and TRBJ2-1; TRBD2 is a possible D gene (5 bases). Germline V gene sequence: CDR1 MNHEY, CDR2 SVGAGI. The CDR3 loop spans 13 amino acids. Trimming pared 2 bases from V and 13 bases from J, leaving 15 bases between. The CDR3 reads CASSYTELGSQFF. In DNA, the CDR3 is TGTGCCAGCAGTTACACAGAACTAGGGTCACAGTTCTTC.

CDR3 protein: CASSPKANYEQYF. DNA of the CDR3: TGTGCCAGCAGCCCCAAAGCGAACTACGAGCAGTACTTC. The rearrangement links TRBV11-2 to TRBJ2-7; no reliable D call. CDR3 size: 13 residues. Trimming pared 5 bases from V and 3 bases from J, leaving 11 bases between. In germline, CDR1 is SGHAT, CDR2 FQNNGV.

The rearrangement links TRBV6-5 to TRBJ2-7; 9 positions match TRBD1. CDR1 is MNHEY and CDR2 is SVGAGI in the germline V gene. The CDR3 is 14 amino acids. With V trimmed by 7 bases and J by 9 bases, 13 bases remained unmatched. CDR3 in DNA: TGTGCCAGCAACGCACCCGGGACAGGGTCGCTGCAGTACTTC. Amino acid sequence: CASNAPGTGSLQYF.

This chain connects TRBV9 to TRBJ2-7; TRBD2 matches at 7 bases. Germline values: CDR1 SGDLS, CDR2 YYNGEE. The ends lost 0 bases at V and 0 bases at J; junction bases unmatched: 6. This CDR3 contains 16 residues. The CDR3 here is CASSVGGGSSSYEQYF. The CDR3 bases are TGTGCCAGCAGCGTAGGGGGGGGGTCAAGCTCCTACGAGCAGTACTTC.

This sequence joins TRBV29-1 and TRBJ1-4, with TRBD1 matching over 8 bases. Germline loops: CDR1 SQVTM, CDR2 ANQGSEA. This CDR3 is built from 18 residues. V was pared by 0 bases and J by 8 bases, with 17 bases of the junction left unmatched. DNA for the CDR3: TGCAGCGTTGAAGACCCATCGACCCGCTCCGACAGGGGAGAAAAACTGTTTTTT. Residues: CSVEDPSTRSDRGEKLFF.

V gene TRBV7-6 combines with J gene TRBJ2-5; 13 bases are shared with TRBD2. J gave up 5 bases and V 1 base, and 4 bases lay outside the gene matches. The CDR3 spans 16 residues. Germline V CDR1 and CDR2: SGHVS, FNYEAQ. CDR3 residues: CASSLVGTSGIETQYF. The CDR3 nucleotides read TGTGCCAGCAGCTTAGTGGGGACTAGCGGGATCGAGACCCAGTACTTC.

The chain joins TRBV28 to TRBJ1-2; TRBD1 matches at 7 bases. The V gene's germline CDR1 is MDHEN and CDR2 SYDVKM. There are 13 residues in the CDR3. The junction had 7 bases not matched to a gene; V was cut back by 6 bases and J by 6 bases. For the CDR3, the DNA is TGTGCCAGCAGACCATTCGACAGGGATGGCTACACCTTC. Its translation is CASRPFDRDGYTF.

This clone has just one count. This rearrangement joins TRBV5-4 to TRBJ2-3; a possible D gene is TRBD1 (5 bases). Germline V gene lookup returns CDR1 SGHNT and CDR2 YYREEE (reference sequence). This CDR3 has 15 residues. Trimming left V 3 bases short and J 0 bases short, with 11 bases between. The CDR3 here is CASSSQGKSTDTQYF. In DNA form, the CDR3 reads TGTGCCAGCAGCTCTCAGGGTAAAAGCACAGATACGCAGTATTTT.

The chain uses TRBV19 and TRBJ2-1, with 9 bases fitting TRBD2. Trimming removed 1 base from V and 14 bases from J; junction bases left unmatched: 9. This CDR3 spans 14 amino acids. CDR1 is LNHDA and CDR2 is SQIVND in the germline V gene (reference sequence). CDR3 sequence: CASSIVGSGRIEFF. Written as DNA, the CDR3 is TGTGCCAGTAGTATAGTAGGTAGCGGGAGAATTGAGTTCTTC.

The rearrangement links TRBV11-3 to TRBJ2-7; D may be TRBD2 (5 bases). V was shortened by 5 bases and J by 7 bases, with 15 bases between the two germline ends. In germline, CDR1 is SGHNT, CDR2 YENEEA. CDR3 length: 13 residues. The CDR3 region is CASSARGALEQYF. The CDR3 DNA follows: TGTGCCAGCAGCGCCCGGGGAGCGTTGGAGCAGTACTTC.

J is TRBJ1-1 and V is TRBV11-2; tentatively, D is TRBD1 (6 bases). This CDR3 has 16 amino acids. Deletions cut 1 base from V and 5 bases from J, with 17 bases between. The germline CDR1 and CDR2 sequences are SGHAT and FQNNGV. DNA of the CDR3: TGTGCCAGCAGCTTAGCCCGGGGGGCAGGAGGAACTGAAGCTTTCTTT. Its translation is CASSLARGAGGTEAFF.

The V and J genes are TRBV5-8 and TRBJ2-3, with unresolved D. The CDR3 has 14 amino acids. Germline CDR1 and CDR2: SGHTS and YDEGEE. The V gene lost 1 base and the J gene lost 1 base, with 7 bases spanning the gap. CDR3 bases: TGTGCCAGCAGCTTGAGGCTAGGCACAGATACGCAGTATTTT. This sequence encodes CASSLRLGTDTQYF.

The V gene is TRBV6-6, the J gene TRBJ1-5, with a possible D match to TRBD1 (5 bases). Trimming removed 2 bases at V and 6 bases at J, with 14 bases between. Germline V lookup: CDR1 MNHNY, CDR2 SVGAGI (reference sequence). CDR3 size: 15 residues. This chain's CDR3 is CASSYDTGFGQPQHF. The CDR3 DNA reads as TGTGCCAGCAGTTACGACACAGGCTTTGGTCAGCCCCAGCATTTT.

The J gene is TRBJ2-7, the V gene TRBV4-3; the match to TRBD2 covers 15 bases. Germline V gives CDR1 LGHNA, CDR2 YSLEER. V lost 4 bases to trimming and J lost 6 bases; unmatched junction nucleotides: 7. This CDR3 is built from 16 residues. The CDR3 reads CASSPGLAGGGGEQYF. In nucleotides, the CDR3 is TGCGCCAGCAGCCCTGGACTAGCGGGAGGGGGCGGCGAGCAGTACTTC.

The chain is built from TRBV19 and TRBJ2-1, with a weak D call TRBD2 (6 bases). The CDR3 contains 13 residues. V lost 3 bases, J lost 10 bases, and 13 bases lay in between. Germline CDR1 and CDR2: LNHDA and SQIVND (reference sequence). In nucleotides, the CDR3 is TGTGCCAGTAGTATGGCACTAGCTGGCGAGCAGTTCTTC. This encodes CASSMALAGEQFF.

This clone occurred once. This chain links TRBV28 with TRBJ1-2; TRBD1 aligns across 10 bases. J gave up 4 bases and V 6 bases, and 5 bases lay outside the gene matches. The germline gives CDR1 MDHEN, CDR2 SYDVKM. This CDR3 has 14 amino acids. CDR3: CASRPDRGAYGYTF. The CDR3 bases are TGTGCCAGCAGGCCGGACAGGGGGGCCTATGGCTACACCTTC.

The rearrangement uses TRBV10-3 and TRBJ1-5; D might be TRBD1 (6 bases). The CDR3 is 16 amino acids. The V and J ends lost 4 bases and 9 bases respectively, with 22 bases between them. Germline assignment: CDR1 ENHRY and CDR2 SYGVKD. The CDR3 region is CAISAGQTGGSSPQHF. The CDR3, as DNA: TGTGCCATCAGTGCGGGCCAGACAGGCGGTTCGTCGCCCCAGCATTTT.

The V call is TRBV7-2, the J call TRBJ2-1; possible D gene TRBD1, 5 bases. Germline V gene data show CDR1 as SGHTA and CDR2 as FQGNSA. The CDR3 is 16 residues long. Trimming pared 2 bases from V and 6 bases from J, leaving 17 bases between. The CDR3: CASSLIGQSRTNEQFF. The CDR3 DNA sequence: TGTGCCAGCAGCTTAATTGGACAAAGCCGAACCAATGAGCAGTTCTTC.

The chain has TRBV2 and TRBJ2-4; 9 nucleotides line up with TRBD1. Germline loops: CDR1 SNHLY, CDR2 FYNNEI. The CDR3 has 14 amino acids. With 6 bases clipped from V and 8 bases from J, the junction kept 8 bases outside the gene matches. The CDR3 DNA follows: TGTGCCAGCAGAGGACAGGGGAGTTGGGACATTCAGTACTTC. It translates to CASRGQGSWDIQYF.

This rearrangement joins TRBV15 to TRBJ1-2, with TRBD1 identical over 7 bases. Germline V CDR1 and CDR2: LNHNV, YYDKDF (reference sequence). The CDR3 contains 15 residues. V lost 2 bases to trimming and J lost 4 bases; unmatched junction nucleotides: 7. CDR3 residues: CATSRPGQTFYGYTF. The CDR3 DNA sequence: TGTGCCACCAGCAGACCGGGACAGACATTCTATGGCTACACCTTC.

Here the CDR3 DNA reads TGTGCCAGCAGTTTTAGCGGGAGATACAACACCGGGGAGCTGTTTTTT. Translation gives CASSFSGRYNTGELFF. The J gene is TRBJ2-2, the V gene TRBV27; the match to TRBD2 covers 9 bases. J gave up 2 bases and V 3 bases, and 4 bases lay outside the gene matches. CDR1 and CDR2 (germline): MNHEY, SMNVEV (reference sequence). This CDR3 is 16 amino acids long.

This clone has a single count. V is TRBV4-1 and J is TRBJ2-1; 7 bases align to TRBD1. The length of the CDR3 is 15 residues. Germline V lookup: CDR1 MGHRA, CDR2 YSYEKL. Losses at the gene ends were 6 bases for V and 0 bases for J; bases not matched to a gene: 5. The CDR3: CASRETGSSYNEQFF. The CDR3 DNA sequence: TGCGCCAGCAGAGAGACAGGGAGCTCCTACAATGAGCAGTTCTTC.

The chain couples TRBV19 to TRBJ2-7, with 8 bases that match TRBD2. The length of the CDR3 is 14 residues. Germline V gene lookup returns CDR1 LNHDA and CDR2 SQIVND (reference sequence). The junction had 13 bases not matched to a gene; V was cut back by 8 bases and J by 7 bases. The CDR3 nucleotides are TGTGCCAGTTCCCTTGGCGGGGGGTTTGGGGAGCAGTACTTC. Protein: CASSLGGGFGEQYF. Full variable domain (missing parts from reference TRBV19 and TRBJ2-7): DGGITQSPKYLFRKEGQNVTLSCEQNLNHDAMYWYRQDPGQGLRLIYYSQIVNDFQKGDIAEGYSVSREKKESFPLTVTSAQKNPTAFYLCASSLGGGFGEQYFGPGTRLTVT.

The rearrangement joins TRBV2 to TRBJ2-5; D may be TRBD2 (6 bases). CDR1 is SNHLY and CDR2 is FYNNEI in the germline V gene. Deletions cut 6 bases from V and 8 bases from J, with 13 bases between. CDR3 size: 12 residues. CDR3 nucleotide sequence: TGTGCCAGCAGGGAACTAGCCTTTACCCAGTACTTC. Its protein product is CASRELAFTQYF.

The chain recombines TRBV7-6 with TRBJ2-7; D is unresolved. The CDR3 runs to 13 residues. V was shortened by 0 bases and J by 2 bases, with 5 bases between the two germline ends. Germline CDR1 and CDR2: SGHVS and FNYEAQ. The CDR3 is CASSLALTYEQYF. The CDR3 DNA follows: TGTGCCAGCAGCTTAGCGCTAACCTACGAGCAGTACTTC.